The TCR beta chain described here comes from a study of beta chain features in type 1 diabetes. Study-level findings and limits: In every one of the four CD4+ subsets, TCRB CDR3s were moderately but significantly shorter in Type 1 diabetes patients.

Germline assignment: CDR1 LNHDA and CDR2 SQIVND (reference sequence). The CDR3 has 16 residues. V was shortened by 3 bases and J by 1 base, with 12 bases between the two germline ends. Expressed TCRB transcripts were sequenced after all isolated RNA was converted to cDNA. Clones were read by immunoSEQ multiplex PCR, and TCRdb kept only the in-frame ones, dropping some. The sample has around 600,000 clones, around 11% seen once. In regard to this clone: Antigen: not known.

The gene calls are TRBV19 and TRBJ2-2; perhaps D is TRBD1 or TRBD2 (6 bases each). The clonotype was recovered from a man aged 25 to 40 with type 1 diabetes. What was sequenced was naive CD4+ T cells from blood. Written as DNA, the CDR3 is TGTGCCAGTAGTATCGCCGGGGGCAGGAACACCGGGGAGCTGTTTTTT. Translation: CASSIAGGRNTGELFF.